This paragraph covers one T cell receptor (beta chain) sequence. Germline V lookup: CDR1 MNHNS, CDR2 SASEGT. Trimming pared 1 base from V and 10 bases from J, leaving 7 bases between. The CDR3 totals 12 residues. Method: immunoSEQ multiplex PCR; TCRdb's copy keeps in-frame clones and lacks some. The data hold roughly 69,000 clones, with 85% to 95% observed a single time. The sample belongs to a study of OX40 agonist ivuxolimab in advanced cancers. Study context: Males comprised around 78% of the group, whose mean age was approximately 60 years (range 23 to 79). The eligibility criteria allowed prior anti-PD-1, anti-PD-L1 or anti-CTLA-4 therapy, and 30% to 45% had some. Three patients, one with hepatocellular carcinoma and two with cutaneous melanoma, achieved partial responses.

The chain combines TRBV6-1 with TRBJ1-4; D not certain. This sample comprised CD4+ or CD8+ T cells sorted from blood, obtained in a trial of the OX40 agonist ivuxolimab. This TCR was recovered from an adult with an advanced solid tumor such as melanoma, head and neck, liver or kidney cancer. The CDR3 loop reads CASSEGLGKLFF. The CDR3, as DNA: TGTGCCAGCAGTGAAGGGTTAGGAAAACTGTTTTTT.